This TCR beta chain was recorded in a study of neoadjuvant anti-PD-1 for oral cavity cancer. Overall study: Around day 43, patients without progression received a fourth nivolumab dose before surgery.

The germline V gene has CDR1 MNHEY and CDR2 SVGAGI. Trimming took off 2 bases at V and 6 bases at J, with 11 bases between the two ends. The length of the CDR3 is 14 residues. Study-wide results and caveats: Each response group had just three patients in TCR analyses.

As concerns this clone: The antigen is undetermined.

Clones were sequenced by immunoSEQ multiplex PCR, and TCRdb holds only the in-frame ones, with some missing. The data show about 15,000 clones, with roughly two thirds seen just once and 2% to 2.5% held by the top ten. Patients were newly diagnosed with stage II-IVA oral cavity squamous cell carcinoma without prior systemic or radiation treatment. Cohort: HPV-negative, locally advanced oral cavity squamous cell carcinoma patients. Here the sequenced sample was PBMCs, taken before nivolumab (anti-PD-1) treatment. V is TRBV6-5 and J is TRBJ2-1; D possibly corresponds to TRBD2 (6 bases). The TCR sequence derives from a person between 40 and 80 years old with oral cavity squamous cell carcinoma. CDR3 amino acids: CASSYARGGNEQFF. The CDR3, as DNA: TGTGCCAGCAGTTACGCGCGGGGAGGCAATGAGCAGTTCTTC.